This is a list of T cell receptor beta chains from one sample in a study of post-analysis software for immune sequencing data. TCRdb reprocessed the PCR reads with MiXCR, giving one entry per CDR3 protein. The repertoire has hundreds of thousands of distinct CDR3 sequences, about 60% of them found once; the top ten carry approximately 10%. The sequenced sample was blood. These TCRs come from a girl aged 2-9 years with multiple sclerosis. Each CDR3 is given with its conserved first and last residue. A D gene is named only where the DNA matches it firmly. A clone size is listed for some rows: how often the clone was seen (once, few, many), or a class if it is expanded.

few,TRBD2,15,TRBV7-2,TRBJ2-1,CASSTDAGTRNEQFF,TGTGCCAGCAGCACCGACGCCGGGACTAGGAATGAGCAGTTCTTC
-,TRBD1,22,TRBV18,TRBJ2-6,CASSPIRTGGSLDYSGANVLTF,TGTGCCAGCTCCCCGATCCGGACAGGGGGTAGCTTGGACTACTCTGGGGCCAACGTCCTGACTTTC
-,-,12,TRBV7-2,TRBJ2-7,CASSLRSGGQYF,TGTGCCAGCAGCTTAAGGTCGGGGGGCCAGTACTTC
-,-,12,TRBV7-2,TRBJ2-1,CASSGPFREQFF,TGTGCCAGCAGCGGACCCTTTAGGGAGCAGTTCTTC
-,-,15,TRBV2,TRBJ2-1,CASSDPGIGNNEQFF,TGTGCCAGCAGTGATCCGGGAATAGGGAACAATGAGCAGTTCTTC
-,-,13,TRBV12-3/TRBV12-4,TRBJ1-6,CASSLQGRSPLHF,TGTGCCAGCAGTTTACAGGGCCGGTCACCCCTCCACTTT
-,TRBD2,18,TRBV6-2/TRBV6-3,TRBJ2-7,CASSYQYKLAGGNYEQYF,TGTGCCAGCAGTTACCAGTATAAACTAGCGGGGGGAAACTACGAGCAGTACTTC
-,TRBD1,15,TRBV3-1,TRBJ1-2,CASSQDEGGGYGYTF,TGTGCCAGCAGCCAAGATGAAGGGGGCGGCTATGGCTACACCTTC
-,-,11,TRBV20-1,TRBJ2-5,CSARSYEGQYF,TGCAGTGCTAGGAGTTACGAGGGGCAGTACTTC
-,-,14,TRBV30,TRBJ1-6,CAWSDEGWDSPLHF,TGTGCCTGGAGTGACGAAGGGTGGGATTCACCCCTCCACTTT
few,TRBD1,13,TRBV29-1,TRBJ1-1,CSVTTGMNTEAFF,TGCAGCGTCACGACAGGGATGAACACTGAAGCTTTCTTT
-,-,13,TRBV29-1,TRBJ2-7,CSARGAASYEQYF,TGCAGCGCCCGCGGGGCGGCATCCTACGAGCAGTACTTC
-,-,15,TRBV7-9,TRBJ2-3,CASSFAVPSTDTQYF,TGTGCCAGCAGCTTCGCCGTACCTAGCACAGATACGCAGTATTTT
-,TRBD2,16,TRBV27,TRBJ2-1,CASSLGGLAGINEQFF,TGTGCCAGCAGTTTAGGGGGGCTAGCGGGGATAAATGAGCAGTTCTTC
few,-,13,TRBV10-3,TRBJ2-1,CAISLGRDNEQFF,TGTGCCATCAGTTTGGGCAGAGACAATGAGCAGTTCTTC
-,-,15,TRBV11-3,TRBJ2-1,CASSSGRRSYNEQFF,TGTGCCAGCAGCTCGGGACGAAGGTCCTACAATGAGCAGTTCTTC
-,-,16,TRBV4-3,TRBJ1-4,CASSQDRNGRGEKLFF,TGCGCCAGCAGCCAAGACCGAAACGGCCGGGGCGAAAAACTGTTTTTT
-,-,14,TRBV30,TRBJ2-1,CAWSRLSWGNEQFF,TGTGCCTGGAGTAGATTATCCTGGGGCAATGAGCAGTTCTTC
-,-,13,TRBV5-1,TRBJ2-5,CASSLWGRSEQYF,TGCGCCAGCAGCTTGTGGGGGCGGTCGGAGCAGTACTTC
-,TRBD2,15,TRBV7-2,TRBJ2-1,CASRGTLAGDNEQFF,TGTGCCAGCAGGGGGACTTTAGCGGGCGACAATGAGCAGTTCTTC
-,TRBD1,13,TRBV15,TRBJ2-1,CATSRDRVGEQFF,TGTGCCACCAGCAGGGACAGGGTTGGTGAGCAGTTCTTC
-,TRBD1,14,TRBV12-3/TRBV12-4,TRBJ2-3,CASSLRGGADTQYF,TGTGCCAGCAGTTTAAGAGGGGGCGCAGATACGCAGTATTTT
-,-,13,TRBV2,TRBJ2-5,CASSGAGAQTQYF,TGTGCCAGCAGTGGGGCGGGGGCCCAGACCCAGTACTTC
-,TRBD2,16,TRBV20-1,TRBJ2-1,CSASGTSGVAYNEQFF,TGCAGTGCTAGCGGGACTAGCGGGGTCGCCTACAATGAGCAGTTCTTC
-,-,16,TRBV7-9,TRBJ2-3,CASSGEGRGSSDTQYF,TGTGCCAGCAGCGGAGAGGGCAGGGGTTCTTCGGATACGCAGTATTTT
-,TRBD2,16,TRBV20-1,TRBJ2-5,CSARLPPGLRQETQYF,TGCAGTGCTAGGCTCCCCCCGGGACTACGTCAAGAGACCCAGTACTTC
-,TRBD2,14,TRBV20-1,TRBJ2-3,CSAPPSGSTDTQYF,TGCAGTGCTCCCCCTAGCGGGAGCACAGATACGCAGTATTTT
once,-,13,TRBV29-1,TRBJ1-1,CSVIGALNTEAFF,TGCAGCGTTATTGGGGCTTTGAACACTGAAGCTTTCTTT
-,TRBD2,16,TRBV29-1,TRBJ2-1,CSVDSTSGRARDEQFF,TGCAGCGTTGATTCTACTAGCGGGAGGGCCAGGGATGAGCAGTTCTTC
few,-,15,TRBV20-1,TRBJ1-5,CSVIKVDTSNQPQHF,TGCAGTGTTATAAAGGTGGACACGAGCAATCAGCCCCAGCATTTT
once,TRBD1,13,TRBV20-1,TRBJ1-2,CSASPGQDIGYTF,TGCAGTGCTAGCCCGGGACAGGATATAGGCTACACCTTC
-,TRBD2,16,TRBV6-6,TRBJ2-3,CASSATSGGATDTQYF,TGTGCCAGCAGTGCTACTAGCGGGGGGGCGACAGATACGCAGTATTTT
-,TRBD2,16,TRBV12-3/TRBV12-4,TRBJ2-1,CASSLSSGGASDEQFF,TGTGCCAGCAGTTTATCTAGCGGGGGGGCCTCGGATGAGCAGTTCTTC
-,-,14,TRBV6-2/TRBV6-3,TRBJ2-6,CASSWSSGANVPTF,TGTGCCAGCAGTTGGTCCTCTGGGGCCAACGTCCCGACTTTC
-,-,17,TRBV20-1,TRBJ1-1,CSARGPAEGMPFTEAFF,TGCAGTGCTAGAGGGCCCGCCGAGGGGATGCCGTTCACTGAAGCTTTCTTT
few,TRBD2,18,TRBV3-1,TRBJ2-4,CASSVETSGGAVENIQYF,TGTGCCAGCAGCGTCGAGACTAGCGGGGGGGCCGTGGAGAACATTCAGTACTTC
few,-,13,TRBV5-1,TRBJ1-4,CASRAAGGEKLFF,TGCGCCTCAAGAGCGGCTGGGGGTGAAAAACTGTTTTTT
-,TRBD2,15,TRBV7-9,TRBJ2-1,CASSLAPSGSNEQFF,TGTGCCAGCAGCTTAGCGCCTAGCGGGAGTAATGAGCAGTTCTTC
-,-,14,TRBV6-2/TRBV6-3,TRBJ1-2,CASNFKTGKRGYTF,TGTGCCAGCAACTTCAAGACCGGGAAGAGAGGCTACACCTTC